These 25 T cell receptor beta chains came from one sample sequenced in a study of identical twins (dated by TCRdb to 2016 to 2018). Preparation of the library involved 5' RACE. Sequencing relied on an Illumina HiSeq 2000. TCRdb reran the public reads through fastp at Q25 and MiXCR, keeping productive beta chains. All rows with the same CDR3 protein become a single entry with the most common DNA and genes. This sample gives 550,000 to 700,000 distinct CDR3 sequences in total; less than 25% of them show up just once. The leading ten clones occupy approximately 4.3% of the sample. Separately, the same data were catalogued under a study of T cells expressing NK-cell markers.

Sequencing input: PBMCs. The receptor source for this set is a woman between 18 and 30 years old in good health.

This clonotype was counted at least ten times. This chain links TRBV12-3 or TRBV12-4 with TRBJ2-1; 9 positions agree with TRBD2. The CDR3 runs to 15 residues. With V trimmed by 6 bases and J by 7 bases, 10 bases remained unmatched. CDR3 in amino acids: CASSPWASGKNEQFF. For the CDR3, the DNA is TGTGCCAGCAGCCCCTGGGCTAGCGGGAAGAATGAGCAGTTCTTC.

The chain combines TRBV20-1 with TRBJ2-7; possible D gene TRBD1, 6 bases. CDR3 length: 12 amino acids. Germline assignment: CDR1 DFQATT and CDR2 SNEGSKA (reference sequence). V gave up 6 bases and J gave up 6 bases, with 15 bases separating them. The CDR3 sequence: CSAEDRTGEQYF. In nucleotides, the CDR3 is TGCAGTGCAGAAGACAGGACGGGCGAGCAGTACTTC.

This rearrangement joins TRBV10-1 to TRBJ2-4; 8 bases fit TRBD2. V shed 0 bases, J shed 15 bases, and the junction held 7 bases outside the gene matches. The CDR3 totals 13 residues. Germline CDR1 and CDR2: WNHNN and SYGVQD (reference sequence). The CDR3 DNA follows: TGCGCCAGCAGTGAGTCGAACGGGAGGGAAAGGTACTTC. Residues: CASSESNGRERYF.

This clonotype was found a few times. The CDR3: CASSQDLNEQFF. CDR3 DNA: TGTGCCAGCAGCCAAGATTTAAATGAGCAGTTCTTC. This chain uses TRBV4-2 with TRBJ2-1, with D unclear. Germline CDR1 reads LGHNA; CDR2 reads YNFKEQ. This CDR3 comprises 12 residues. V lost 0 bases and J lost 7, with 4 bases in between.

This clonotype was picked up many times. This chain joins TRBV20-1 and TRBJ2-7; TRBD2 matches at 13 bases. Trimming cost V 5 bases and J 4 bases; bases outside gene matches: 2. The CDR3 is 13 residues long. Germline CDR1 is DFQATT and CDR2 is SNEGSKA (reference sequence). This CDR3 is CSAGTSGEYEQYF. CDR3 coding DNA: TGCAGTGCTGGGACTAGCGGGGAGTACGAGCAGTACTTC.

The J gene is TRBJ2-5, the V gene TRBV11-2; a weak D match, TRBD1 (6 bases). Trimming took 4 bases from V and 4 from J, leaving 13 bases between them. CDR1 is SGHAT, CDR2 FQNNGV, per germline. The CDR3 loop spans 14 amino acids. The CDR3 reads CASSWEGGRETQYF. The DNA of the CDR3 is TGTGCCAGCAGCTGGGAAGGGGGACGAGAGACCCAGTACTTC.

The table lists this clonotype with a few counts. The CDR3 region is CASGTSGGADTQYF. In DNA form, the CDR3 reads TGTGCCAGCGGAACTAGCGGGGGAGCAGATACGCAGTATTTT. This chain joins TRBV9 and TRBJ2-3, with TRBD2 matching over 11 bases. V lost 7 bases, J lost 4 bases, and 5 bases stayed unmatched. The length of the CDR3 is 14 residues. Per germline, CDR1 SGDLS and CDR2 YYNGEE.

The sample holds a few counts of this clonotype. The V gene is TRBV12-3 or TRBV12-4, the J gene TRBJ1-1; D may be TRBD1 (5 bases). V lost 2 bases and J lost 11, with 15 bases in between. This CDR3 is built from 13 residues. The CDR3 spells CASSLTNGGDAFF. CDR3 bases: TGTGCCAGCAGTTTAACTAACGGGGGGGATGCTTTCTTT.

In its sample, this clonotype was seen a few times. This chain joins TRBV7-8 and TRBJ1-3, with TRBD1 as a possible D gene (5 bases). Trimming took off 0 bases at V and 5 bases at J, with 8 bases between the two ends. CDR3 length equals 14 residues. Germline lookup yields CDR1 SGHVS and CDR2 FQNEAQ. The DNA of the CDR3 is TGTGCCAGCAGCTTAGCGGCAGGGAGAAACACCATATATTTT. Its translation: CASSLAAGRNTIYF.

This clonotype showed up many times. The CDR3 DNA sequence: TGTGCCAGCAGTTTAGGGGCCCTCTCCTACAATGAGCAGTTCTTC. It codes for CASSLGALSYNEQFF. This sequence joins TRBV12-3 or TRBV12-4 and TRBJ2-1, with unresolved D. The V end was cut by 1 base, the J end by 0 bases, with 7 bases between. CDR3 length: 15 amino acids.

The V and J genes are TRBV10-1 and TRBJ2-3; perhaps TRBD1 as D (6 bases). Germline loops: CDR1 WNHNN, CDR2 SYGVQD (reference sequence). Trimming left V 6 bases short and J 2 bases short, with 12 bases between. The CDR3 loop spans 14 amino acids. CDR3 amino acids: CASSQDRITDTQYF. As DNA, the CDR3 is TGCGCCAGCAGCCAGGACAGAATCACAGATACGCAGTATTTT.

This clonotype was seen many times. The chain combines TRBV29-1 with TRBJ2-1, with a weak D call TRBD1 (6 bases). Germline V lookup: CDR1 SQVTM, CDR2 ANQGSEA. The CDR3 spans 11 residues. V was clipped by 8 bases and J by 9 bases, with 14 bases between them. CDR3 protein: CSSTLGGEQFF. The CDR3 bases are TGCAGCTCCACCCTAGGGGGTGAGCAGTTCTTC.

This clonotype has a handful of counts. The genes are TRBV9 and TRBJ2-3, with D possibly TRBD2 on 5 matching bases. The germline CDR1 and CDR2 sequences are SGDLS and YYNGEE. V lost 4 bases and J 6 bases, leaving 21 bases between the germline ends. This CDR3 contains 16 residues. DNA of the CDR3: TGTGCCAGCAGCACCTACCGGGAACCTCGGAAGGATACGCAGTATTTT. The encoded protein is CASSTYREPRKDTQYF.

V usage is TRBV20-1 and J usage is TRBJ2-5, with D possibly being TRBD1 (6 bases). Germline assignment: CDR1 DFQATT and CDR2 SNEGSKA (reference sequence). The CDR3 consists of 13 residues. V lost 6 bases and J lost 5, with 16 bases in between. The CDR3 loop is CSAHAGDSETQYF. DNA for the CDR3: TGCAGTGCCCACGCAGGGGATAGCGAGACCCAGTACTTC.

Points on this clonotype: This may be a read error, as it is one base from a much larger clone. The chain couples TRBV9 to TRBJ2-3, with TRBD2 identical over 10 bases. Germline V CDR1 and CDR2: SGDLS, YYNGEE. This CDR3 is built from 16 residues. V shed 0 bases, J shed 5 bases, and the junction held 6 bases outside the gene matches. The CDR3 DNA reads TGTGCCAGCAGCGTAGAAGCGGGAGGGACTCGAGATACGCAGTATTTT. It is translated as CASSVEAGGTRDTQYF. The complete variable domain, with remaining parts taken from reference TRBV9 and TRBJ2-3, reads DSGVTQTPKHLITATGQRVTLRCSPRSGDLSVYWYQQSLDQGLQFLIQYYNGEERAKGNILERFSAQQFPDLHSELNLSSLELGDSALYFCASSVEAGGTRDTQYFGPGTRLTVL.

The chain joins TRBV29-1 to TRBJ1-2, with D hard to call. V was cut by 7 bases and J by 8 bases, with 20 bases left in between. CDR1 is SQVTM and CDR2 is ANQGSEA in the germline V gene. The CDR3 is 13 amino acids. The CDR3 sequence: CSDDKGGLKGYTF. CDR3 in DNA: TGCAGCGACGACAAGGGAGGACTAAAGGGCTACACCTTC. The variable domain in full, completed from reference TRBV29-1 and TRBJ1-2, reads SAVISQKPSRDICQRGTSLTIQCQVDSQVTMMFWYRQQPGQSLTLIATANQGSEATYESGFVIDKFPISRPNLTFSTLTVSNMSPEDSSIYLCSDDKGGLKGYTFGSGTRLTVV.

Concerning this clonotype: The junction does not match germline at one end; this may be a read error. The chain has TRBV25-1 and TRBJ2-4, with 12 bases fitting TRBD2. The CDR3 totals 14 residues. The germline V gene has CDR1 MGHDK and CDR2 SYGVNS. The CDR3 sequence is CASSELVTSGRSVF. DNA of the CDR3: TGTGCCAGCAGTGAATTAGTAACTAGCGGGAGGAGTGTCTTC.

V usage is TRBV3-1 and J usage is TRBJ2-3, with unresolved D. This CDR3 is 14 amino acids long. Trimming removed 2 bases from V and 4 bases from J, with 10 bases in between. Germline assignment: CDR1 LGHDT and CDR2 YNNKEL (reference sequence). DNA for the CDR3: TGTGCCAGCAGCCAACGGGCGGTGGCAGATACGCAGTATTTT. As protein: CASSQRAVADTQYF.

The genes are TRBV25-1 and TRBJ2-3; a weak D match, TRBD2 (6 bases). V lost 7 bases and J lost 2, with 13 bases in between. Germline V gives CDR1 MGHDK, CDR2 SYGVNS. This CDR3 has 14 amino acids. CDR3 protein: CASTHSGLTDTQYF. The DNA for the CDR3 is TGTGCCAGCACCCATTCGGGACTCACAGATACGCAGTATTTT.

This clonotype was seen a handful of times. CDR3 sequence: CASSLASTGRSGQNIQYF. In DNA form, the CDR3 reads TGTGCCAGCAGCTTGGCTTCTACCGGGAGAAGTGGCCAAAACATTCAGTACTTC. V is TRBV5-5 and J is TRBJ2-4; D is possibly TRBD2 (6 bases). CDR1 is SGHKS and CDR2 is YYEKEE in the germline V gene (reference sequence). The V gene lost 0 bases and the J gene lost 5 bases, with 21 bases spanning the gap. This CDR3 has 18 residues.

The CDR3 is CASSVDRTGEQYF. Written as DNA, the CDR3 is TGCGCCAGCAGCGTGGACAGGACAGGGGAGCAGTACTTC. The V gene is TRBV5-1, the J gene TRBJ2-7, with 8 positions matching TRBD1. CDR1 and CDR2 (germline): SGHRS, YFSETQ. The CDR3 is made up of 13 amino acids. V trimming: 4 bases; J trimming: 7 bases; junction bases outside the gene matches: 7.

CDR3: CASSYLGADTGELFF. In DNA, the CDR3 is TGTGCCAGCAGTTACTTGGGGGCTGACACCGGGGAGCTGTTTTTT. The chain couples TRBV6-2 or TRBV6-3 to TRBJ2-2, with D perhaps TRBD1 (6 bases). V lost 1 base, J lost 3 bases, and 9 bases lay in between. The CDR3 consists of 15 residues. Germline CDR1 is MNHEY and CDR2 is SVGEGT.

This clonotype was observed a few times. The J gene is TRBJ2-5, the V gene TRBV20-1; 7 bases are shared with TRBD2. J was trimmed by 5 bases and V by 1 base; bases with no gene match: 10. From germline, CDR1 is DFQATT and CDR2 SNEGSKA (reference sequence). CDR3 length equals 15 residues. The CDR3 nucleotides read TGCAGTGCTAGAGGAAATACGGGGGGTGGTGAGACCCAGTACTTC. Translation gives CSARGNTGGGETQYF.

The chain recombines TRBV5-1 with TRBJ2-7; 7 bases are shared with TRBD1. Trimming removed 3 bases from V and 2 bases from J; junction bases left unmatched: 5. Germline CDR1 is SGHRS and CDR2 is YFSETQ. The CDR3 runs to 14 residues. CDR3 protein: CASSSTGITYEQYF. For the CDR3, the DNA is TGCGCCAGCAGCTCGACAGGGATAACCTACGAGCAGTACTTC.

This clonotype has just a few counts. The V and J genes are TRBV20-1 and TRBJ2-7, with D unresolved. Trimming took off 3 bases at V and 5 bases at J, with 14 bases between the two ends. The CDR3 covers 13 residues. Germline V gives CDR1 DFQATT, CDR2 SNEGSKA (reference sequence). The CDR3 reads CSARPWPVDEQYF. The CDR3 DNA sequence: TGCAGTGCTAGGCCCTGGCCGGTAGACGAGCAGTACTTC.